A selection of T cell receptor beta chains follows, all from one sample in a study of tumor and adjacent non-tumor tissue in lung cancer. TCRdb re-called the multiplex PCR reads through MiXCR, storing one row per CDR3 protein. The sample has about 43,000 distinct CDR3 sequences; approximately 57% are singletons. The sample taken for sequencing was distant non-tumor lung tissue. These receptors came from a man aged 45-60 years with non-small cell lung cancer. Each CDR3 is given without its conserved first and last residue. Fields, in order: V gene, CDR3 length, J gene, CDR3 protein.

>TRBV11-2|10|TRBJ2-3
ASSPLRDTQY
>TRBV11-2|15|TRBJ2-2
ASGLRQGDARTGELF
>TRBV10-3|14|TRBJ2-3
AISPGSIQGADTQY
>TRBV6-5|13|TRBJ1-6
ARTAAWDRVGPLH
>TRBV24-1|14|TRBJ2-3
ATSDLPWRGTDTQY
>TRBV5-6|12|TRBJ1-2
ASSYPGQNYGCT
>TRBV20-1|10|TRBJ2-4
SGTRRENIQY
>TRBV7-2|17|TRBJ2-1
ASSLDIWTSGRLFNEQF
>TRBV6-6|11|TRBJ2-5
ANSYWFGETQY
>TRBV10-1|11|TRBJ2-3
ASSESGTDTQY
>TRBV6-5|13|TRBJ2-7
DGSYAVGSGYEQY
>TRBV4-2|14|TRBJ1-6
ASRLGLRRSNSPLH
>TRBV11-2|10|TRBJ2-3
ASSLLRDTQY
>TRBV5-1|16|TRBJ2-7
ASSSQAPGLAGLDEQY
>TRBV6-1|12|TRBJ2-5
AISNTEIQETQY
>TRBV12-3/TRBV12-4|11|TRBJ1-6
ASSGTVYSPLH
>TRBV6-5|12|TRBJ1-5
ASSSTISNQPQH
>TRBV11-2|12|TRBJ2-3
ASSLMRSTDMQY
>TRBV30|11|TRBJ1-5
AWKGQPNQPQH
>TRBV6-4|12|TRBJ1-6
ASSADSISSPLH
>TRBV24-1|11|TRBJ2-1
ATVTGAYNEQF
>TRBV4-1|18|TRBJ2-1
ASSQAPLAFSGGSYNEQF
>TRBV7-3|15|TRBJ2-2
TSSQSPGNANTGELF
>TRBV5-4|12|TRBJ2-3
ASNFSGGALSQY